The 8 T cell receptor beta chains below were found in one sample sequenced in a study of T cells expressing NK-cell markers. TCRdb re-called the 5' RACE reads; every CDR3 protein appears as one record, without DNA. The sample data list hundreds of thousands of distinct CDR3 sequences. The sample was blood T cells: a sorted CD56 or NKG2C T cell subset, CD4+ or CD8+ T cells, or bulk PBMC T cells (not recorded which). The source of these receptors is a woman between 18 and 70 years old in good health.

The CDR3 protein is CASSLTHLIANTEAFF. The chain links TRBV7-9 to TRBJ1-1. The germline V gene encodes CDR1 SEHNR and CDR2 FQNEAQ (reference sequence). This CDR3 comprises 16 residues.

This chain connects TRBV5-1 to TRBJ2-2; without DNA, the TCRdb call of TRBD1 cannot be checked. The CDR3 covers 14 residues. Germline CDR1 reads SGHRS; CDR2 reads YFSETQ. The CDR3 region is CASDLGQGAGELFF.

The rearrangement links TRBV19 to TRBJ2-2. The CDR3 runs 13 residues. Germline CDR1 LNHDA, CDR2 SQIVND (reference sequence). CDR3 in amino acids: CATRPYNTGELFF.

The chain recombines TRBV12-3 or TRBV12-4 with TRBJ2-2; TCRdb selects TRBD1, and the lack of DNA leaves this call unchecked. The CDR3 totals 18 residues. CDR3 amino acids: CASSSARTGGANTGELFF.

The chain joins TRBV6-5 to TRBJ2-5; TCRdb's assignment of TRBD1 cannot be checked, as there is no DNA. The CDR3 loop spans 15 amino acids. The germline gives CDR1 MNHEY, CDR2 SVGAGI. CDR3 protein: CASSYRSGGGETQYF.

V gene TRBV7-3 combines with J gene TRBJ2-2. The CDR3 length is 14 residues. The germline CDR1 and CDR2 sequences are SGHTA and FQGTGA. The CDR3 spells CASRTQGTTGELFF.

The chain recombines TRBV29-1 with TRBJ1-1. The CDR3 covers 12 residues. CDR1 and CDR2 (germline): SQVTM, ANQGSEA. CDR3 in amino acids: CSVEGLLTEAFF.

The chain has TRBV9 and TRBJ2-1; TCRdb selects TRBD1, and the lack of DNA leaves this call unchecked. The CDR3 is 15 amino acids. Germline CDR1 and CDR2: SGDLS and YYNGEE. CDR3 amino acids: CASSVGRQGIDEQFF.